This T cell receptor beta chain was recorded in a study of blood T cell repertoires in COVID-19 (dated by TCRdb to 2020 to 2021). A note on the overall study: The collaborator samples originated in the United States, Italy and Spain and spanned the acute and convalescent phases of COVID-19. Deeply sampled blood TCRbeta repertoires from subjects exposed to, actively infected with, or recovered from COVID-19 were included in the dataset. A freely available public database, intended as a resource for researchers studying the immune response to SARS-CoV-2, is where the repertoires were released. The prospective study material was composed of cDNA or gDNA derived from T cells, B-cell-depleted T cells, or PBMCs. Samples came from the ongoing ImmuneRACE study (first 160 participants) plus 1,254 subjects from 6 global collaborators. Nearly every sample came with metadata listing a de-identified subject ID, COVID-19 status, age in years and sex. Where available, HLA class I and class II types were taken from metadata supplied by the sample provider and were not determined by assay-based typing. Findings and caveats that apply to the study as a whole: The quantity of clinical and demographic metadata differed by source and by participant and was supplied without curation.

Details on this clone: Its antigen remains undetermined. Base qualities are missing; no much larger clone stands one base away.

Whole blood was collected in K2EDTA tubes by collaborating institutions according to the institutions' own protocols. For TCRbeta analysis, collaborator samples were shipped as frozen whole blood, as isolated PBMCs, or as DNA extracted from either sample type. TCRbeta CDR3 regions were amplified from genomic DNA by means of the immunoSEQ Assay, a bias-controlled multiplex PCR. The study's own analysis went as follows. The number of nucleated cells in each sample was estimated by amplification of reference gene primers within the assay. Sequence reads were collapsed and filtered to measure the absolute abundance of every unique TCRbeta CDR3 rearrangement. For each sample, productive Simpson clonality was calculated as the square root of Simpson's diversity index over productive rearrangements. This is the immuneACCESS table as TCRdb keeps it, with only in-frame sequences that have V and J called. A part of the clones is gone; compared with another copy, unresolved V genes explain less than half, and the rest is unexplained. The V and J calls and the clone size are those of that table, but D and trimming were determined from the DNA. Recorded for this sample are some 110,000 clones; 70% to 90% of them occurred a single time. The ten largest clones add up to 5.1% of the sample.

CDR1 DFQATT and CDR2 SNEGSKA were looked up in the germline V gene (reference sequence). Inclusive of the bounding cysteine and phenylalanine, the CDR3 is 10 residues long. Only CDR3 DNA is held: 30 bases, read in frame from base 1. The sequenced sample consisted of peripheral blood. The sequence links TRBV20-1 to TRBJ2-7; the D gene lacks a confident call. This sequence originates from a human donor in a cohort sampled during active COVID-19. The CDR3: CSPIVDEQYF. In nucleotide form, the sequence is TGCAGCCCCATTGTTGACGAGCAGTACTTC.